This TCR beta chain was profiled in a study of OX40 agonist ivuxolimab in advanced cancers. Regarding the research as a whole: The costimulatory receptor OX40 (CD134) was targeted by ivuxolimab, a fully human IgG2 agonistic monoclonal antibody. Intravenous ivuxolimab was administered to patients every 2 weeks at six dose levels: 0.01, 0.1, 0.3, 1.5, 3 and 10 mg/kg. Of the roughly 52 dose-escalation patients, hepatocellular carcinoma was present in approximately 20, melanoma in about 15, renal cell carcinoma in 9 and head and neck cancer in 9. The dose-escalation cohort was roughly 83% male with a mean age of roughly 62 years, ranging from roughly 23 to 85. Prior anti-PD-1, anti-PD-L1 or anti-CTLA-4 therapy was permitted, and 40% of dose-escalation patients had received checkpoint inhibitors. Partial responses were achieved by three dose-escalation patients, of whom one had hepatocellular carcinoma and two had cutaneous melanoma. The point of sequencing TCRbeta in the periphery was to test whether ivuxolimab changed TCR sequence diversity and drove clonal T-cell expansion. The paper reports the monotherapy dose-escalation portion (N of about 54 patients) of the phase I ivuxolimab trial. Findings and caveats that apply to the study as a whole: Clonal expansion of both CD4+ and CD8+ blood T cells was observed from baseline to week 6 at doses 0.1 to 3.0 mg/kg. Low levels of normalized T-cell clonal expansion were also seen in some nonresponding patients. After ivuxolimab, more expanded clones were found on average in CD8+ T cells than in CD4+ T cells. The antigen specificity of the peripheral T cells that underwent clonal expansion was not determined. In partial responders in the 0.1-3.0 mg/kg groups, normalized peripheral clonal expansion was found to be among the lowest, especially among CD8+ T cells.

About this clone itself: Which antigen it targets is not known. Per-nucleotide qualities are absent, and no much larger clonotype sits a single base away.

V lost 4 bases and J lost 7 bases, and the count of bases not matched to a germline gene is 7. The CDR3 runs 17 residues from the cysteine to the phenylalanine. Solely the CDR3 DNA is kept, with 51 bases framed from the first base. Looking up the germline V gene yields CDR1 KGHSH and CDR2 LQKENI. The trial excluded patients who had a history of autoimmune disease or who were on systemic immunosuppression. Peripheral blood for TCR sequencing was collected from all dose cohorts at baseline, on cycle 4 day 1, and on cycle 7 day 1. The samples were taken from a phase I, first-in-human, multicenter, open-label dose-escalation trial of ivuxolimab. Adults with locally advanced or metastatic head and neck squamous cell, hepatocellular, melanoma or renal cell carcinoma were enrolled in the trial. Before TCR sequencing, CD4+ and CD8+ T cells were separately sorted from peripheral blood. Genomic DNA was isolated from the sorted cells so that the TCRbeta CDR3 region could be sequenced. The immunoSEQ Assay was used to sequence the TCRbeta CDR3 regions. TCRdb re-hosts the immuneACCESS table, in-frame sequences only. Its copies lack some clones; in the studies checked, an unresolved V gene accounts for under half of them, and the cause for the rest is not known. The sample yields roughly 56,000 clones; around 79% were counted once. The ten most abundant clones make up 1.2% of the sample.

The TCR sequence derives from an adult with an advanced solid tumor such as melanoma, head and neck, liver or kidney cancer. This specimen consisted of CD4+ or CD8+ T cells sorted from blood, obtained in a trial of the OX40 agonist ivuxolimab. The chain joins TRBV18 to TRBJ2-1, with TRBD2 matching 16 junction bases. The DNA sequence reads TGTGCCAGCTCACTCCCGGGACTAGCGGGAGGGGTAAATGAGCAGTTCTTC. This sequence encodes CASSLPGLAGGVNEQFF. This CDR3, with the reference TRBV18 and TRBJ2-1 proteins standing in past its ends, gives the full variable domain NAGVMQNPRHLVRRRGQEARLRCSPMKGHSHVYWYRQLPEEGLKFMVYLQKENIIDESGMPKERFSAEFPKEGPSILRIQQVVRGDSAAYFCASSLPGLAGGVNEQFFGPGTRLTVL.